Detailed here is one T cell receptor beta chain. The antigen is undetermined. Germline V gene lookup returns CDR1 MGHRA and CDR2 YSYEKL. The CDR3 has 17 amino acids. V dropped 0 bases and J dropped 5; count of bases not matched to a gene: 10. This table comes from immunoSEQ multiplex PCR, and its TCRdb copy is limited to in-frame clones, with some not included. This table has fewer than 50,000 clones, approximately 84% appearing once. These data are taken from a study of graft-versus-host responses after intestinal transplantation. This TCR was sampled from a human donor who was the organ donor for an intestinal transplant. The chain carries TRBV4-1 and TRBJ2-5; 9 bases map to TRBD2. Material: unstimulated CD4+ T cells sorted from spleen or lymph node cells, obtained before transplant. The CDR3 DNA reads as TGCGCCAGCAGCCAAGACATCTTCGCGGGAGGGATGGAGACCCAGTACTTC. It encodes CASSQDIFAGGMETQYF.